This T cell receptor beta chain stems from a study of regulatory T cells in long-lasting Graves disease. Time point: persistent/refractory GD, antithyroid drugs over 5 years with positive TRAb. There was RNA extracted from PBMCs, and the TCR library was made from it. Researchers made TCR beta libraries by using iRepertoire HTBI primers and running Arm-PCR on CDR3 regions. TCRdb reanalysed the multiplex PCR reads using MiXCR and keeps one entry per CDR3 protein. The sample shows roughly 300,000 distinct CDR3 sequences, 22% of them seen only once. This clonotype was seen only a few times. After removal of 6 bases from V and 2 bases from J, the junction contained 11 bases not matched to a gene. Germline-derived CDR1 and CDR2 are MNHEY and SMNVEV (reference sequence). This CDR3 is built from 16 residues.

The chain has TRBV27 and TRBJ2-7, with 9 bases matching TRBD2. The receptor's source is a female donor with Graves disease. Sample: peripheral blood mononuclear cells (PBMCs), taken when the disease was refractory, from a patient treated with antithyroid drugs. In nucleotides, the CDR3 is TGTGCCAGCAGGGGGTTAGCGGGAGAGTTTCCCTACGAGCAGTACTTC. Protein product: CASRGLAGEFPYEQYF.